The 4 T cell receptor beta chains listed next were all sequenced from one sample in a study of T cells in Graves' hyperthyroidism and ophthalmopathy. TCR beta CDR3 regions were amplified from RNA transcripts. Carried out on the TCR CDR3, a first-round RT-PCR used the HTBI primer set. Via MiXCR, TCRdb re-called the multiplex PCR reads, giving one row per CDR3 protein. The table has about 480,000 distinct CDR3 sequences, approximately 15% seen once. The source material was blood. These TCRs come from a woman under 30 with Graves' hyperthyroidism.

This clonotype was detected only a few times. The CDR3 DNA reads as TGTGCCAGCAGTTCACTGAGGAAAGAAGCTTTCTTT. Translation gives CASSSLRKEAFF. The rearrangement joins TRBV6-1 to TRBJ1-1; D gene unclear. Germline CDR1 is MNHNS and CDR2 is SASEGT. The CDR3 spans 12 residues. V shed 5 bases and J shed 8 bases, with 12 bases lying between them.

This chain links TRBV5-4 with TRBJ2-5; 9 nucleotides line up with TRBD2. This CDR3 comprises 17 residues. J gave up 4 bases and V 4 bases, and 14 bases lay outside the gene matches. CDR1 is SGHNT and CDR2 is YYREEE in the germline V gene (reference sequence). The CDR3 here is CASSPSGRPGMGETQYF. Written as DNA, the CDR3 is TGTGCCAGCAGCCCCAGCGGGAGGCCGGGGATGGGAGAGACCCAGTACTTC.

A note on this clonotype: A clone one base away is much larger, so this may be a read error. Since no conserved phenylalanine or tryptophan closes the CDR3, a read error is the likely cause. The V and J genes are TRBV12-5 and TRBJ2-1; 9 bases align to TRBD2. This CDR3 has 15 residues. The V gene end was trimmed by 2 bases and the J gene end by 5 bases; junction bases not matched to a gene: 4. Germline lookup yields CDR1 LGHNT and CDR2 FRNRAP. CDR3 DNA: TGTGCTAGTGGTTTGACTAGCGGGTGGGACAATGAGCAGTTCCTC. It codes for CASGLTSGWDNEQFL.

In this sample, this clonotype turned up many times. The V gene is TRBV12-3 or TRBV12-4, the J gene TRBJ2-2; TRBD2 aligns across 11 bases. The junction had 3 bases not matched to a gene; V was cut back by 6 bases and J by 3 bases. The CDR3 sequence is 15 residues long. The CDR3 coding sequence is TGTGCCAGCAGGGGGACTAGCGGCCACACCGGGGAGCTGTTTTTT. It translates to CASRGTSGHTGELFF.